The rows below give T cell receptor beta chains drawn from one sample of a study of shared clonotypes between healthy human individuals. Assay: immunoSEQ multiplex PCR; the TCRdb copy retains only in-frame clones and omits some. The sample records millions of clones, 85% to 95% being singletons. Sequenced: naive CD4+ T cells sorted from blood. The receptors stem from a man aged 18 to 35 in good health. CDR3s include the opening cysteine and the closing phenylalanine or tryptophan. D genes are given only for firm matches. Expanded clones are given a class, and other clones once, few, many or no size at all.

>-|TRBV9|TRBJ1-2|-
TGTGCCAGCAGCACCCTTAACTATGGCTACACCTTC
CASSTLNYGYTF
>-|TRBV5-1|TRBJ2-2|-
TGCGCCAGCAGCTACCCGGGTGGCGGGGAGCTGTTTTTT
CASSYPGGGELFF
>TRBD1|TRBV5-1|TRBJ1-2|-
TGCGCCAGCAGAATTGGTCCCGCTAAACAGGGGGCGCGGGGCTATGGCTACACCTTC
CASRIGPAKQGARGYGYTF
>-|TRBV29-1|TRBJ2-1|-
TGCAGCGCAGACCTCGGGACTTACAATGAGCAGTTCTTC
CSADLGTYNEQFF
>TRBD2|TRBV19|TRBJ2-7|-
TGTGCCAGCGCCGGGGGGATAGAGCAGTACTTC
CASAGGIEQYF
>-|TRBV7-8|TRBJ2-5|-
TGTGCCAGCAGCCCCTTGGGCCAAGAGACCCAGTACTTC
CASSPLGQETQYF
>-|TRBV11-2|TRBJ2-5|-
TGTGCCAGCAGCTTAGGTGCCGCGAATCAAGAGACCCAGTACTTC
CASSLGAANQETQYF
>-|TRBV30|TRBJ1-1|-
TGTGCCTGGTGGGGCTCGTTGGGGGCTGAAGCTTTCTTT
CAWWGSLGAEAFF
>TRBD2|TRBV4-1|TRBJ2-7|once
TGCGCCAGCAGCCAGCCAGGGACTAGCGGGAACGAGCAGTACTTC
CASSQPGTSGNEQYF
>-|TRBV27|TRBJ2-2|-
TGTGCCAGCAGGCCCAGGATAACCGGGGAGCTGTTTTTT
CASRPRITGELFF
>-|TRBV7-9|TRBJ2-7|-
TGTGCCAGCAGCAACCCCCCCGGCTACGAGCAGTACTTC
CASSNPPGYEQYF
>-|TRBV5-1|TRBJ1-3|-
TGCGCCAGCAGTTTGGTGGGGAGCTCTGGAAACACCATATATTTT
CASSLVGSSGNTIYF
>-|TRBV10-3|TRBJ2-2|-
TGTGCCGCCGGCGGAGGGGAAGGGAACACCGGGGAGCTGTTTTTT
CAAGGGEGNTGELFF
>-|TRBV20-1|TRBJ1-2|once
TGCAGTGCTAGACTACAGATGGGCTACACCTTC
CSARLQMGYTF
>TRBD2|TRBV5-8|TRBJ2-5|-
TGTGCCAGCAGCCCGGGACAGTGGACTAGCGGGGGGTTCCAAGAGACCCAGTACTTC
CASSPGQWTSGGFQETQYF
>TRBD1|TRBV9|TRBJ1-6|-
TGTGCCAGCAGCGTAGATGAGGGGGCATACGGTTCACCCCTCCACTTT
CASSVDEGAYGSPLHF
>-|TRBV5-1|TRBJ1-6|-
TGCGCCAGCAGCTTGAGTTCGTATTCACCCCTCCACTTT
CASSLSSYSPLHF
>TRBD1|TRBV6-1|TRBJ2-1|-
TGTGCCAGCAGTGAACCGGGACAGGGGTCGAATGAGCAGTTCTTC
CASSEPGQGSNEQFF
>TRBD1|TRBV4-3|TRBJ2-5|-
TGCGCCAGCAGCCAGAGTGGGACAGGCGAAGAGACCCAGTACTTC
CASSQSGTGEETQYF
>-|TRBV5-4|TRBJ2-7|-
TGTGCCAGCAGCTTGGTCGCTGGGACCGGCGAGCAGTACTTC
CASSLVAGTGEQYF
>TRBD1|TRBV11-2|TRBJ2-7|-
TGTGCCAGCAGCCAGGGCCAGGGGGCGATCTACGAGCAGTACTTC
CASSQGQGAIYEQYF
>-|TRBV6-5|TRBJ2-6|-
TGTGCCAGCTCAGGCTCTGGGGCCAACGTCCTGACTTTC
CASSGSGANVLTF